This TCR beta chain was found in a study of OX40 agonist ivuxolimab in advanced cancers. Study-wide background: Ivuxolimab was administered intravenously to patients at 0.01 to 10 mg/kg every 2 weeks. General study points: CD8+ T cells (on average) carried more expanded clones than CD4+ T cells.

The table came from immunoSEQ multiplex PCR; TCRdb's copy has only in-frame clones and leaves some out. The repertoire has around 44,000 clones, roughly 90% of them found once; the top ten carry less than 0.7%. The investigators sampled blood at baseline, at cycle 4 day 1, and at cycle 7 day 1. Of note for this clone: Its specificity is unknown.

Germline CDR1 reads SGHTA; CDR2 reads FQGTGA. V lost 3 bases to trimming and J lost 2 bases; unmatched junction nucleotides: 7. The CDR3 extends over 16 amino acids. The V gene is TRBV7-3, the J gene TRBJ2-1, with 7 bases matching TRBD2. This TCR was sampled from an adult with an advanced solid tumor such as melanoma, head and neck, liver or kidney cancer. Sequencing used CD4+ or CD8+ T cells sorted from blood, obtained in a trial of the OX40 agonist ivuxolimab. In DNA form, the CDR3 reads TGTGCCAGCAGCTTTAGGTGGGGGGGAGCCTACAATGAGCAGTTCTTC. Its translation is CASSFRWGGAYNEQFF.